A single sample is the source of the 13 T cell receptor beta chains below, sequenced in a study of regulatory T cells in long-lasting Graves disease. Time point of the sample: persistent/refractory GD, antithyroid drugs over 5 years with positive TRAb. PBMC RNA served as the TCR library source. For TCR beta, libraries came from iRepertoire HTBI primers and Arm-PCR of CDR3 regions. TCRdb reanalysed the multiplex PCR reads using MiXCR and keeps one entry per CDR3 protein. There are almost 350,000 distinct CDR3 sequences in the sample; about 20% occur only once, and approximately 31% lies in the top ten. Material: peripheral blood mononuclear cells (PBMCs), obtained when the disease was refractory, from a patient treated with antithyroid drugs. All receptors derive from a female donor with Graves disease.

The V and J genes are TRBV4-3 and TRBJ1-1; 9 bases match TRBD1. With 0 bases clipped from V and 7 bases from J, the junction kept 9 bases outside the gene matches. The germline gives CDR1 LGHNA, CDR2 YSLEER. The CDR3 is made up of 16 amino acids. DNA of the CDR3: TGCGCCAGCAGCCAAGATGTATGGGACAGGGCTCTTGAAGCTTTCTTT. Protein: CASSQDVWDRALEAFF.

This clonotype appeared many times. This rearrangement joins TRBV7-9 to TRBJ1-2; D unclear. The CDR3 loop spans 13 amino acids. V was clipped by 0 bases and J by 4 bases, with 6 bases between them. The germline V gene encodes CDR1 SEHNR and CDR2 FQNEAQ (reference sequence). Written as DNA, the CDR3 is TGTGCCAGCAGCTTAGCGGGGAGCTATGGCTACACCTTC. As protein: CASSLAGSYGYTF.

This clonotype has just a few counts. The J gene is TRBJ2-7, the V gene TRBV7-2; D may be TRBD1 (6 bases). CDR1 and CDR2 (germline): SGHTA, FQGNSA. The CDR3 is made up of 20 amino acids. Trimming pared 1 base from V and 0 bases from J, leaving 25 bases between. The CDR3 region is CASSLVHTNPGQISSYEQYF. The CDR3 nucleotides read TGTGCCAGCAGCTTAGTGCACACGAACCCGGGACAAATAAGCTCCTACGAGCAGTACTTC.

CDR3 DNA sequence: TGTGCCAGCAGTGAAGCGGACTCCTATGGCGAGCAGTACTTC. It specifies CASSEADSYGEQYF. The chain joins TRBV6-1 to TRBJ2-7; maybe TRBD2 (5 bases). The V and J ends lost 0 bases and 6 bases respectively, with 12 bases between them. This CDR3 region has 14 residues. Germline CDR1 and CDR2: MNHNS and SASEGT.

This clonotype was counted ten times or more. This chain connects TRBV29-1 to TRBJ2-7; D uncertain. The V end was cut by 3 bases, the J end by 7 bases, with 13 bases between. This CDR3 has 12 residues. CDR1 and CDR2 from the germline V gene are SQVTM and ANQGSEA. The CDR3 loop is CSVEIAGREQYF. The CDR3 DNA reads as TGCAGCGTTGAGATAGCCGGCCGAGAGCAGTACTTC.

This clonotype appeared many times. This rearrangement joins TRBV15 to TRBJ2-7; D is ambiguous. CDR1 is LNHNV and CDR2 is YYDKDF in the germline V gene (reference sequence). This CDR3 has 14 residues. The V end was cut by 0 bases, the J end by 3 bases, with 9 bases between. The CDR3 DNA sequence: TGTGCCACCAGCAGAGATGAAGCTGGCTACGAGCAGTACTTC. This codes for CATSRDEAGYEQYF.

CDR3 in DNA: TGTGCCATCAGCTCTTATAGCAATCAGCCCCAGCATTTT. It codes for CAISSYSNQPQHF. This chain joins TRBV10-3 and TRBJ1-5; D gene ambiguous. Germline V gene sequence: CDR1 ENHRY, CDR2 SYGVKD. The CDR3 is made up of 13 amino acids. The germline V and J ends were trimmed by 6 bases and 0 bases, with 6 bases remaining between them.

This clonotype was picked up a small number of times. The rearrangement uses TRBV20-1 and TRBJ1-1, with TRBD1 as a possible D gene (5 bases). The CDR3 loop spans 15 amino acids. V was trimmed by 0 bases and J by 4 bases, leaving 15 bases between them. The V gene's germline CDR1 is DFQATT and CDR2 SNEGSKA (reference sequence). CDR3 in amino acids: CSARDLGRRSTEAFF. For the CDR3, the DNA is TGCAGTGCTAGAGATTTGGGACGGAGGTCCACTGAAGCTTTCTTT.

This clonotype was recorded many times. The junction does not match germline at one end; this may be a read error. V and J are TRBV11-2 and TRBJ1-4, with D hard to call. CDR1 and CDR2 from the germline V gene are SGHAT and FQNNGV. This CDR3 contains 13 residues. CDR3 DNA sequence: TGTGCCAACAGCTTAGATCTCCGGGAGGAACTGTTTTTT. This gives the protein CANSLDLREELFF.

This clonotype occurred a few times. The chain couples TRBV20-1 to TRBJ2-7, with 11 bases fitting TRBD1. The CDR3 consists of 18 residues. V dropped 0 bases and J dropped 1; count of bases not matched to a gene: 11. Germline V gene lookup returns CDR1 DFQATT and CDR2 SNEGSKA (reference sequence). CDR3 in DNA: TGCAGTGCTAGAGATAGGGACAGGGGGACACTTACTTCCTACGAGCAGTACTTC. This sequence encodes CSARDRDRGTLTSYEQYF.

Points on this clonotype: Its ends do not fully match the called genes, so a read error is possible. The V and J genes are TRBV29-1 and TRBJ1-1; 8 positions match TRBD1. CDR3 length equals 10 residues. The germline V gene has CDR1 SQVTM and CDR2 ANQGSEA. CDR3 DNA: TGCAGCGTAGTAGGGACAGGCGAAAGCTTT. It specifies CSVVGTGESF.

The V and J genes are TRBV3-1 and TRBJ2-5; tentative D call: TRBD1 (6 bases). The V end was cut by 4 bases, the J end by 0 bases, with 9 bases between. This CDR3 is built from 14 residues. Germline V gene sequence: CDR1 LGHDT, CDR2 YNNKEL (reference sequence). CDR3 sequence reads: CASSRGDNQETQYF. CDR3 DNA: TGTGCCAGCAGCCGAGGGGACAACCAAGAGACCCAGTACTTC.

This clonotype was seen a handful of times. V usage is TRBV7-9 and J usage is TRBJ2-2, with D unresolved. The CDR3 contains 16 residues. CDR1 SEHNR and CDR2 FQNEAQ come from the germline V gene (reference sequence). V was trimmed by 1 base and J by 1 base, leaving 10 bases between them. The CDR3 reads CASSLVGQRNTGELFF. CDR3 sequence (DNA): TGTGCCAGCAGCTTAGTCGGGCAACGGAACACCGGGGAGCTGTTTTTT. Together with reference TRBV7-9 and TRBJ2-2, the CDR3 gives the full variable domain: DTGVSQNPRHKITKRGQNVTFRCDPISEHNRLYWYRQTLGQGPEFLTYFQNEAQLEKSRLLSDRFSAERPKGSFSTLEIQRTEQGDSAMYLCASSLVGQRNTGELFFGEGSRLTVL.